This section outlines one T cell receptor (beta chain) sequence together with its context. The record originates from a study of blood T cell repertoires in COVID-19. Study context: Sites across the United States, Italy and Spain contributed samples from acute and convalescent COVID-19.

Enrolment of Seattle patients took place during active infection, and they were followed longitudinally. This CDR3 has 16 amino acids. The ends were cut back, 5 bases at V and 0 bases at J, with 11 bases in the middle. Germline V CDR1 and CDR2: MDHEN, SYDVKM. In the original processing: Nucleated cell counts were estimated from reference gene primer amplification. Repertoires were generated with immunoSEQ multiplex PCR, while TCRdb's copy carries only in-frame clones and drops some. V, J and clone size are taken as reported in that table, and D and trimming were inferred from the DNA itself. The data contain fewer than 400,000 clones, around 92% of them seen just once; the ten biggest clones take up approximately 2%.

The TCR originated in a woman aged 25 to 39 with COVID-19, enrolled during active disease. The V and J genes are TRBV28 and TRBJ2-6; D uncertain. Sequenced sample: peripheral blood. CDR3 residues: CASSPKRFSGANVLTF. The CDR3 region has the DNA TGTGCCAGCAGTCCGAAGCGTTTCTCTGGGGCCAACGTCCTGACTTTC.